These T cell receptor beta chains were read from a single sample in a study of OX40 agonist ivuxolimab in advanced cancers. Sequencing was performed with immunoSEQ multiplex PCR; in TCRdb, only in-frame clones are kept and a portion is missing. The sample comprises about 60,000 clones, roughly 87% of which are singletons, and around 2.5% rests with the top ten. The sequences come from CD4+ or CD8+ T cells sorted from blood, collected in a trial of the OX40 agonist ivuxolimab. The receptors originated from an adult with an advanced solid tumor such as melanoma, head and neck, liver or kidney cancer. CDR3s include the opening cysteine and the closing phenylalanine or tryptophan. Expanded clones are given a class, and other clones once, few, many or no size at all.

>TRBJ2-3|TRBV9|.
CASSTFPSGRDVDTQYF
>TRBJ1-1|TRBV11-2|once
CASSLASLDREAFF
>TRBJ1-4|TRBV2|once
CASSVQTGEKLFF
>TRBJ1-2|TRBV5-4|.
CASSLGQAFGDYGYTF
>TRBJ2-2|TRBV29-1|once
CSVSPFGTSGPSTGELFF
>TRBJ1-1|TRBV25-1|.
CASSEVILGTEAFF
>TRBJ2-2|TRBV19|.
CASSPRTSGGTGELFF
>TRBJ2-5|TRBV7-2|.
CASSRASPETQYF
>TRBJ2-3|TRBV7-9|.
CASSLVLAPSDTQYF
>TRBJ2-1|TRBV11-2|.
CASSQGTSGAILLYNEQFF
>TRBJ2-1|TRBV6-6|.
CASSYSGRALSEQFF
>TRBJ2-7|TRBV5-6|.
CASSLFSPAGLHEQYF
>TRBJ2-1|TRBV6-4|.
CASSRGSSYNEQFF
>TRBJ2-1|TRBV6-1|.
CASSEALAGEGNEQFF
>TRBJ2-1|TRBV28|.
CASTLRYYNEQFF
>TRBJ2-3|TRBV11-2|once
CASSNRLAGDTQYF
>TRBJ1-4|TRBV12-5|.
CASGLYRANEKLFF
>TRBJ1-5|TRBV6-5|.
CASNRANQPQHF
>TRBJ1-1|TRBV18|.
CASSPDALNTEAFF
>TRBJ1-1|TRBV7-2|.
CASSLQLYTEAFF
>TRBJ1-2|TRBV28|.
CASSLVAPPAYGYTF
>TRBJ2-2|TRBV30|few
CAWSKRRLNTGELFF
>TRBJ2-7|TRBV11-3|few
CASSLDSYAFLGAYEQYF
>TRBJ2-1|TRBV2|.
CASTGQDRGLNNEQFF
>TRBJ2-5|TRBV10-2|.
CASSAPPEDGTQYF
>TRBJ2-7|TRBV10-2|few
CASRTSGSSYEQYF
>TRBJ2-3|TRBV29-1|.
CSVGDRYTDTQYF
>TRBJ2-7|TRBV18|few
CASSPESSGSGYEQYF
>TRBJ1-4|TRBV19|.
CASSTGGGSEKLFF
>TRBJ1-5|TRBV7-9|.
CASSFSNQPQHF
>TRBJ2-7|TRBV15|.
CATSRVHGTSGRYEQYF
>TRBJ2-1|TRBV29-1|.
CSVETVRFPGDEQFF
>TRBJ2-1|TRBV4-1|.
CASSGGGGTSGSINEQFF
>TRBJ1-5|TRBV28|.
CASRGSSNQPQHF
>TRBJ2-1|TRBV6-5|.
CASSYGMGEQFF
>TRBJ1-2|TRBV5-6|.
CASSLDRGVTNYGYTF
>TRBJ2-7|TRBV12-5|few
CASGPGSSYEQYF
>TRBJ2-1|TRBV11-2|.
CASTPMGGLAGVDYNEQFF
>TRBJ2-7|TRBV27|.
CASSWASGTTLSAEQYF
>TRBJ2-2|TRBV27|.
CASSLWGSGLTGELFF
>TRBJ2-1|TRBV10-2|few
CASSEAYNEQFF